The entry below gives a single TCR beta chain sequence along with its context. This entry comes from a study of blood T cell repertoires in COVID-19. On the study more broadly: Donors in the United States, Italy and Spain gave samples during acute or convalescent COVID-19.

Per the authors' pipeline: It was from reference gene primer amplification that nucleated cell counts were estimated. Using immunoSEQ multiplex PCR, the repertoire was profiled, and TCRdb retains in-frame clones only, with some absent. V, J and clone size derive from that table, while D and trimming were established from the DNA sequence. The sample holds about 110,000 clones; 85% are singletons and the top ten take approximately 13%. The germline V gene has CDR1 MDHEN and CDR2 SYDVKM. Trimming took 6 bases from V and 4 from J; bases not matched to a gene: 10. This CDR3 has 15 residues. Sequenced: peripheral blood. This receptor was taken from a human donor in a cohort sampled during active COVID-19. The chain employs TRBV28 and TRBJ2-3; 7 bases map to TRBD1. In DNA form, the CDR3 reads TGTGCCAGCAGATCGTCAAAACAGGGGCCAGATACGCAGTATTTT. Its translation: CASRSSKQGPDTQYF.